This T cell receptor (beta chain) is from a study of blood T cell repertoires in COVID-19. Turning to the study itself: PBMCs, B-cell-depleted T cells, or T cells provided the cDNA or gDNA that made up the material.

V lost 0 bases to trimming and J lost 10 bases; unmatched junction nucleotides: 2. The V gene's germline CDR1 is SGHTA and CDR2 FQGNSA. CDR3 size: 12 residues. This table comes from immunoSEQ multiplex PCR, and its TCRdb copy is limited to in-frame clones, with some not included. The profile covers 200,000 to 250,000 clones, with approximately 78% appearing a single time and 3.4% taken by the ten largest. The chain is built from TRBV7-2 and TRBJ2-5, with 7 bases aligning to TRBD2. Material for sequencing was peripheral blood. The TCR originated in a woman under 30 with acute or convalescent COVID-19. This CDR3 is CASSLAGRGQYF. DNA for the CDR3: TGTGCCAGCAGCTTAGCAGGGAGGGGCCAGTACTTC.